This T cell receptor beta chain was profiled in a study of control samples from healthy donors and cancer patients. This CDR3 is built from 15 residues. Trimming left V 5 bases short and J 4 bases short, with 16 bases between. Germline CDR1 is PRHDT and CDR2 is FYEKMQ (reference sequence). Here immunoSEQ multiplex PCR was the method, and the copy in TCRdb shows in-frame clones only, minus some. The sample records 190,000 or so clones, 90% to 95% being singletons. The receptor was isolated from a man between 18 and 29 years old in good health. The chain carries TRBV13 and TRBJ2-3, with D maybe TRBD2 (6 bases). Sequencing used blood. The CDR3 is CASSRGTLGADTQYF. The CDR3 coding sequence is TGTGCCAGCAGCCGCGGGACTCTGGGCGCAGATACGCAGTATTTT. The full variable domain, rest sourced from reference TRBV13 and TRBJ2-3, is AAGVIQSPRHLIKEKRETATLKCYPIPRHDTVYWYQQGPGQDPQFLISFYEKMQSDKGSIPDRFSAQQFSDYHSELNMSSLELGDSALYFCASSRGTLGADTQYFGPGTRLTVL.